These 16 T cell receptor beta chains originate from one sample sequenced in a study of cytotoxic CD8 clonotypes in ibrutinib-treated CLL. Data came from immunoSEQ multiplex PCR; TCRdb stores just in-frame clones and leaves some out. The sample lists about 29,000 clones, 62% occurring once. Sequenced here: PBMCs, sampled before ibrutinib treatment. The receptors stem from a human donor with chronic lymphocytic leukemia.

This clone appeared once. The rearrangement joins TRBV5-1 to TRBJ2-3, with D possibly matching TRBD1 (6 bases). Trimming removed 0 bases from V and 1 base from J, with 6 bases in between. The CDR3 loop spans 14 amino acids. Germline assignment: CDR1 SGHRS and CDR2 YFSETQ. The CDR3 is CASSLEGGTDTQYF. CDR3 coding DNA: TGCGCCAGCAGCTTGGAGGGGGGCACAGATACGCAGTATTTT.

The chain has TRBV27 and TRBJ2-3, with D perhaps TRBD1 (5 bases). Germline V gives CDR1 MNHEY, CDR2 SMNVEV (reference sequence). This CDR3 region has 14 residues. Trimming shortened V by 3 bases and J by 2 bases, and 9 bases separated the two germline ends. The CDR3 nucleotides read TGTGCCAGCAGTTTTACGACAGCCACAGATACGCAGTATTTT. It encodes CASSFTTATDTQYF.

The chain is built from TRBV7-8 and TRBJ1-4; D is perhaps TRBD1 (6 bases). V lost 1 base and J 2 bases, leaving 11 bases between the germline ends. The germline V gene encodes CDR1 SGHVS and CDR2 FQNEAQ. CDR3 length: 16 amino acids. CDR3 DNA: TGTGCCAGCAGCTTAGATCCGAGGGGGACTAATGAAAAACTGTTTTTT. Amino acids: CASSLDPRGTNEKLFF.

CDR3 region: CASSIGQGGMKNYGYTF. DNA for the CDR3: TGCGCCAGCAGCATAGGACAGGGTGGAATGAAGAACTATGGCTACACCTTC. V usage is TRBV5-1 and J usage is TRBJ1-2; 8 bases align to TRBD1. The germline V gene encodes CDR1 SGHRS and CDR2 YFSETQ. The CDR3 runs 17 residues. With 4 bases clipped from V and 2 bases from J, the junction kept 13 bases outside the gene matches.

This clone was seen more than once but under ten times. The chain has TRBV5-1 and TRBJ1-5; perhaps TRBD1 as D (5 bases). Per the germline V gene, CDR1 is SGHRS and CDR2 is YFSETQ. The CDR3 contains 14 residues. V lost 0 bases, J lost 7 bases, and 11 bases lay in between. The CDR3 reads CASSLEGMGQPQHF. Here the CDR3 DNA reads TGCGCCAGCAGCTTGGAGGGGATGGGCCAGCCCCAGCATTTT.

This clone has a handful of counts. The rearrangement uses TRBV19 and TRBJ1-1, with 8 nucleotides matching TRBD1. Per the germline V gene, CDR1 is LNHDA and CDR2 is SQIVND (reference sequence). There are 14 residues in the CDR3. The J segment lost 4 bases and the V segment lost 3 bases, leaving 4 bases of the junction unmatched. CDR3 coding DNA: TGTGCCAGTAGTATTTGGGACAGGAGCACTGAAGCTTTCTTT. Protein: CASSIWDRSTEAFF.

This clone has only a few counts. The CDR3 loop is CASSQVQRPNTGELFF. DNA for the CDR3: TGTGCCAGCAGCCAGGTCCAGCGGCCGAACACCGGGGAGCTGTTTTTT. This sequence joins TRBV4-2 and TRBJ2-2; D possibly corresponds to TRBD2 (5 bases). V shed 3 bases and J shed 0 bases, with 11 bases lying between them. The CDR3 sequence is 16 residues long. From germline, CDR1 is LGHNA and CDR2 YNFKEQ.

This clone was seen more than once but under ten times. The rearrangement joins TRBV4-1 to TRBJ1-2; TRBD1 is a possible D gene (6 bases). The CDR3 extends over 15 amino acids. Trimming left V 0 bases short and J 7 bases short, with 15 bases between. Germline loops: CDR1 MGHRA, CDR2 YSYEKL. The CDR3 is CASSQDGSPGAGYTF. CDR3 DNA sequence: TGCGCCAGCAGCCAAGATGGCAGCCCAGGGGCTGGCTACACCTTC.

The chain is built from TRBV10-1 and TRBJ2-4; possibly TRBD1 or TRBD2 for D (5 bases each). This CDR3 has 15 amino acids. The V end was cut by 4 bases, the J end by 8 bases, with 18 bases between. Germline V gene data show CDR1 as WNHNN and CDR2 as SYGVQD (reference sequence). The CDR3: CASSGPGTAVDIQYF. The CDR3 nucleotides are TGCGCCAGCAGTGGCCCCGGGACCGCCGTTGACATTCAGTACTTC.

The V gene is TRBV7-8, the J gene TRBJ2-2; 11 bases align to TRBD2. Germline V gives CDR1 SGHVS, CDR2 FQNEAQ. The CDR3 runs 16 residues. V trimming: 3 bases; J trimming: 4 bases; junction bases outside the gene matches: 4. The CDR3 coding sequence is TGTGCCAGCAGCTTGGGTAGCGGGGGGGTCACCGGGGAGCTGTTTTTT. Translated: CASSLGSGGVTGELFF.

The chain links TRBV2 to TRBJ2-1; the D is unclear. CDR1 is SNHLY, CDR2 FYNNEI, per germline. Between the trimmed V and J ends, which lost 3 bases and 1 base, there was a span of 10 bases. The CDR3 has 15 amino acids. For the CDR3, the DNA is TGTGCCAGCAGTGATTTAGGGTTATCCTACAATGAGCAGTTCTTC. Translation gives CASSDLGLSYNEQFF.

The chain combines TRBV5-5 with TRBJ2-7; D gene unclear. V lost 0 bases to trimming and J lost 7 bases, with 8 bases between them. There are 12 residues in the CDR3. Germline CDR1 SGHKS, CDR2 YYEKEE (reference sequence). In DNA form, the CDR3 reads TGTGCCAGCAGCTTGGAGGTAGGGGAGCAGTACTTC. Amino acid sequence: CASSLEVGEQYF.

This clone was seen more than once but under ten times. The gene calls are TRBV11-1 and TRBJ1-2; D gene ambiguous. This CDR3 has 14 residues. CDR1 SGHAT and CDR2 FQDESV come from the germline V gene (reference sequence). V lost 0 bases and J 8 bases, leaving 13 bases between the germline ends. The DNA of the CDR3 is TGTGCCAGCAGCTTAGCGGTGGGAGATGCAGGCTACACCTTC. This codes for CASSLAVGDAGYTF.

The CDR3 DNA reads as TGTGCCACCCGCGGGGGACAGGGGAGTGAGCAGTTCTTC. Its translation is CATRGGQGSEQFF. V is TRBV10-3 and J is TRBJ2-1; TRBD1 aligns across 10 bases. The CDR3 spans 13 residues. CDR1 and CDR2 (germline): ENHRY, SYGVKD. With V trimmed by 10 bases and J by 9 bases, 9 bases remained unmatched.

This clone turned up a few times. The chain is built from TRBV7-6 and TRBJ2-7, with 8 bases fitting TRBD1. The CDR3 consists of 16 residues. Germline CDR1 and CDR2: SGHVS and FNYEAQ. With V trimmed by 5 bases and J by 5 bases, 14 bases remained unmatched. CDR3 DNA sequence: TGTGCCAGCAGCACCCGGACAGGGACGATCGCAAACGAGCAGTACTTC. It is translated as CASSTRTGTIANEQYF.

This clone was seen a handful of times. The CDR3 loop is CASSRTGGLEKLFF. The CDR3 DNA is TGTGCCAGCAGTCGGACAGGGGGCCTTGAAAAACTGTTTTTT. This chain connects TRBV6-5 to TRBJ1-4; TRBD1 aligns across 11 bases. This CDR3 region has 14 residues. Losses at the gene ends were 5 bases for V and 7 bases for J; bases not matched to a gene: 3. Germline CDR1 is MNHEY and CDR2 is SVGAGI.